Each of the 8 T cell receptor beta chains below was sequenced from the same sample in a study of blood T cell repertoires in COVID-19. The data were produced by immunoSEQ multiplex PCR, yet TCRdb's version contains in-frame clones alone and is incomplete. The sample lists tens of thousands of clones, approximately 90% seen once, with roughly 5.4% in the top ten. Input material: peripheral blood. The receptors originated from a man aged 55 to 69 with acute or convalescent COVID-19.

The genes are TRBV6-5 and TRBJ1-1; 7 bases match TRBD1. Germline values: CDR1 MNHEY, CDR2 SVGAGI. V shed 4 bases and J 5 bases; nucleotides not matched to a gene: 1. This CDR3 comprises 12 residues. The CDR3 DNA sequence: TGTGCCAGCAGTTTGGGACAGACTGAAGCTTTCTTT. It translates to CASSLGQTEAFF.

This chain uses TRBV30 with TRBJ1-1; D uncertain. The CDR3 runs to 16 residues. V dropped 3 bases and J dropped 0 bases, with 17 bases sitting between them. Germline V CDR1 and CDR2: GTSNPN, SVGIG (reference sequence). CDR3 region: CAWSARLNPMNTEAFF. For the CDR3, the DNA is TGTGCCTGGAGCGCCCGACTTAACCCAATGAACACTGAAGCTTTCTTT.

The rearrangement links TRBV12-3 or TRBV12-4 to TRBJ1-1; TRBD1 is a possible D gene (5 bases). V was shortened by 5 bases and J by 3 bases, with 10 bases between the two germline ends. This CDR3 has 13 amino acids. The CDR3 protein is CASSRGEDTEAFF. The CDR3 DNA follows: TGTGCCAGCAGTCGAGGGGAGGACACTGAAGCTTTCTTT.

In DNA, the CDR3 is TGTGCCAGTGGGGAGTACAATGAGCAGTTCTTC. It translates to CASGEYNEQFF. The rearrangement links TRBV2 to TRBJ2-1; tentative D call: TRBD2 (5 bases). CDR1 and CDR2 (germline): SNHLY, FYNNEI. V lost 9 bases to trimming and J lost 4 bases, with 7 bases between them. This CDR3 is 11 amino acids long. The variable domain in full, with the rest retrieved from reference TRBV2 and TRBJ2-1, is EPEVTQTPSHQVTQMGQEVILRCVPISNHLYFYWYRQILGQKVEFLVSFYNNEISEKSEIFDDQFSVERPDGSNFTLKIRSTKLEDSAMYFCASGEYNEQFFGPGTRLTVL.

The CDR3 nucleotides read TGTGCCAGCAGCGCGGCGGGTGCCAATGAAAAACTGTTTTTT. Protein: CASSAAGANEKLFF. The rearrangement links TRBV9 to TRBJ1-4; D is ambiguous. Germline V gene sequence: CDR1 SGDLS, CDR2 YYNGEE. The CDR3 covers 14 residues. With 3 bases removed from V and 5 bases from J, the gap between germline ends came to 11 bases.

The V gene is TRBV3-1 (or the pseudogene TRBV3-2), the J gene TRBJ1-2, with TRBD1 identical over 10 bases. This CDR3 contains 17 residues. Trimming cost V 5 bases and J 5 bases; bases outside gene matches: 14. Germline lookup yields CDR1 LGHDT and CDR2 YNNKEL (reference sequence). The CDR3 here is CASSKRGQGILEYGYTF. CDR3 nucleotides: TGTGCCAGCAGCAAAAGGGGACAGGGGATATTGGAGTATGGCTACACCTTC.

The V and J genes are TRBV4-3 and TRBJ2-1; 14 bases match TRBD2. Germline V gene data show CDR1 as LGHNA and CDR2 as YSLEER. The V and J ends lost 1 base and 9 bases, in that order; junction bases with no gene match: 2. This CDR3 contains 15 residues. The CDR3 sequence is CASSQGLAGGSEQFF. The DNA for the CDR3 is TGCGCCAGCAGCCAAGGACTAGCGGGGGGGAGTGAGCAGTTCTTC.

The chain employs TRBV2 and TRBJ1-1, with D perhaps matching TRBD1 (6 bases). The CDR3 is 12 amino acids. Per the germline V gene, CDR1 is SNHLY and CDR2 is FYNNEI. Trimming removed 11 bases from V and 4 bases from J, with 14 bases in between. CDR3 sequence: CAGSTGGTEAFF. The DNA of the CDR3 is TGTGCCGGATCGACAGGTGGCACTGAAGCTTTCTTT.